The clone carrying this TCR beta chain came up once. Its target is not known. This record belongs to a study of PD-1 blockade in classical Hodgkin lymphoma. Whole-study results and caveats: Newly diagnosed patients and complete responders had comparable diversity at baseline. Researchers reported that CD4+ TCR diversity, though not CD8+, rose significantly by C4D1.

CDR1 and CDR2 from the germline V gene are SGHRS and YFSETQ. V lost 5 bases and J 5 bases, leaving 16 bases between the germline ends. This CDR3 is 14 amino acids long. TCRdb keeps only in-frame clones here, not all; method: immunoSEQ multiplex PCR. The table lists over 80,000 clones, approximately 92% of them singletons. All trial patients relapsed after autologous stem cell transplantation. The rearrangement joins TRBV5-1 to TRBJ1-1, with a weak D call TRBD1 (6 bases). The source was peripheral blood mononuclear cells (PBMCs), collected at baseline. The clonotype was recovered from a human donor with classical Hodgkin lymphoma. The CDR3 region has the DNA TGCGCCAGCAGAGTGTTTGTGGGGGCGACTGAAGCTTTCTTT. As protein: CASRVFVGATEAFF.